This T cell receptor beta chain was documented in a study of early T cells in non-severe SARS-CoV-2 infection. This clonotype has at least ten counts. Antigen specificity is unknown. Study-wide results and limits: Matching against VDJdb likely underestimated virus-specific expansions, favoring anti-spike CD8.

Separate cDNA molecules each had unique molecular identifiers attached to them. A single record per CDR3 protein comes from TCRdb applying MiXCR to the 5' RACE reads. Of approximately 35,000 distinct CDR3 sequences in the sample, 5.7% were seen once. The germline CDR1 and CDR2 sequences are SGHVS and FQNEAQ. This CDR3 has 15 residues. The V gene end was trimmed by 1 base and the J gene end by 6 bases; junction bases not matched to a gene: 6. The chain combines TRBV7-8 with TRBJ2-1; TRBD1 agrees at 7 bases. This clonotype was sampled from an adult who was a healthcare worker with PCR-confirmed SARS-CoV-2 infection or an uninfected control (not recorded which). Sequenced material: whole blood. The CDR3 DNA reads TGTGCCAGCAGCTTAGGACAGGGTTTAGGCAATGAGCAGTTCTTC. This encodes CASSLGQGLGNEQFF. Complete variable domain (other parts from reference TRBV7-8 and TRBJ2-1): GAGVSQSPRYKVAKRGQDVALRCDPISGHVSLFWYQQALGQGPEFLTYFQNEAQLDKSGLPSDRFFAERPEGSVSTLKIQRTQQEDSAVYLCASSLGQGLGNEQFFGPGTRLTVL.